This T cell receptor (beta chain) was captured in a study of T cell responses to AZD1222 COVID-19 vaccine. Points from the study as a whole: Spike-specific TCR repertoires showed rising breadth and depth after two AZD1222 doses. Seropositivity was recorded at baseline in only 6 or 7 AZD1222 recipients.

The protocol was immunoSEQ multiplex PCR, while the TCRdb copy is restricted to in-frame clones and leaves out a portion. The sample includes about 150,000 clones, roughly 88% of them seen just once. This clone has just one count. Its antigen is not known. The germline gives CDR1 SGHNT, CDR2 YENEEA. There are 14 residues in the CDR3. V gave up 2 bases and J gave up 0 bases, with 4 bases separating them. The V call is TRBV11-3, the J call TRBJ1-4, with no clear D. The receptor comes from an adult in good health. The material sequenced was peripheral blood, taken on day 0 of AZD1222 vaccination. In nucleotides, the CDR3 is TGTGCCAGCAGCTTACTTGCAACTAATGAAAAACTGTTTTTT. Translating it yields CASSLLATNEKLFF.